Presented here are 29 T cell receptor beta chains from one specimen sequenced in a study of patients and donors after allogeneic stem cell transplantation. TCRdb reprocessed the RT-PCR reads via MiXCR and lists one record per CDR3 protein. The sample records fewer than 60,000 distinct CDR3 sequences, 13% being singletons. The material sequenced was blood, either unsorted or a sorted T cell fraction (not recorded which). These receptors all come from a human donor who was either an allogeneic HSCT recipient or a stem cell or donor lymphocyte infusion donor (not recorded which). It is not recorded whose cells these are; they may come from a transplant donor.

Of note for this clonotype: An end of the junction does not agree with germline; a read error may underlie this. This sequence joins TRBV27 and TRBJ2-7; TRBD2 matches at 7 bases. CDR3 length: 13 residues. Germline CDR1 is MNHEY and CDR2 is SMNVEV (reference sequence). Here the CDR3 reads CASSLFFGLGGHF. For the CDR3, the DNA is TGTGCCAGCAGTTTATTTTTCGGACTAGGAGGGCACTTC.

The CDR3 coding sequence is TGCGCCAGCAGCTCCCCCCCGGGACGGGGGACCTACGAGCAGTACTTC. Its translation is CASSSPPGRGTYEQYF. The V and J genes are TRBV5-1 and TRBJ2-7; perhaps TRBD2 as D (6 bases). Trimming pared 3 bases from V and 2 bases from J, leaving 18 bases between. The CDR3 spans 16 residues. Germline CDR1 and CDR2: SGHRS and YFSETQ.

The chain carries TRBV12-3 or TRBV12-4 and TRBJ2-1, with D perhaps matching TRBD2 (5 bases). This CDR3 spans 14 amino acids. V lost 2 bases to trimming and J lost 4 bases, with 9 bases between them. The CDR3 DNA follows: TGTGCCAGCAGTTTAAAGCGGAGATACAATGAGCAGTTCTTC. Its translation: CASSLKRRYNEQFF.

This clonotype was recorded a few times. The chain uses TRBV7-9 and TRBJ2-1, with a tentative D call TRBD2 (5 bases). Germline V gene lookup returns CDR1 SEHNR and CDR2 FQNEAQ (reference sequence). V was clipped by 5 bases and J by 7 bases, with 9 bases between them. This CDR3 region has 12 residues. In DNA, the CDR3 is TGTGCCAGCAGCCTCGGGAAGAATGAGCAGTTCTTC. Protein product: CASSLGKNEQFF.

This clonotype showed up just a few times. This chain uses TRBV12-3 or TRBV12-4 with TRBJ2-3, with 10 bases aligning to TRBD2. The V segment lost 6 bases and the J segment 0 bases; nucleotides outside the gene matches: 0. This CDR3 is 14 amino acids long. The CDR3 loop reads CASRTSGSTDTQYF. The CDR3 DNA reads TGTGCCAGCAGGACTAGCGGGAGCACAGATACGCAGTATTTT.

The chain has TRBV3-1 and TRBJ1-2; D is possibly TRBD1 (5 bases). CDR1 LGHDT and CDR2 YNNKEL come from the germline V gene (reference sequence). The CDR3 is made up of 15 amino acids. V was clipped by 4 bases and J by 3 bases, with 15 bases between them. CDR3 in amino acids: CASSPGQGRYYGYTF. DNA for the CDR3: TGTGCCAGCAGCCCCGGACAAGGACGTTACTATGGCTACACCTTC.

This clonotype has more than one count but fewer than ten. The CDR3 loop reads CASSLVGDWESSYNEQFF. The CDR3 DNA sequence: TGTGCCAGCAGTTTAGTAGGGGACTGGGAGAGCTCCTACAATGAGCAGTTCTTC. The J gene is TRBJ2-1, the V gene TRBV12-3 or TRBV12-4; perhaps TRBD2 as D (6 bases). This CDR3 has 18 residues. The V and J ends lost 1 base and 0 bases respectively, with 16 bases between them.

V is TRBV20-1 and J is TRBJ2-3; 11 bases match TRBD2. The germline CDR1 and CDR2 sequences are DFQATT and SNEGSKA (reference sequence). The V segment lost 4 bases and the J segment 1 base; nucleotides outside the gene matches: 7. The CDR3 is 16 residues long. The CDR3 loop reads CSAMLAGGPGTDTQYF. The DNA of the CDR3 is TGCAGTGCTATGTTAGCGGGAGGGCCGGGCACAGATACGCAGTATTTT.

This clonotype was seen a few times. The V gene is TRBV5-1, the J gene TRBJ2-1; D is undetermined. Germline V gene sequence: CDR1 SGHRS, CDR2 YFSETQ. The CDR3 runs 13 residues. The V and J ends lost 0 bases and 6 bases respectively, with 7 bases between them. The CDR3 sequence: CASSLEWGNEQFF. In DNA, the CDR3 is TGCGCCAGCAGCTTGGAATGGGGCAATGAGCAGTTCTTC.

V is TRBV5-1 and J is TRBJ2-2; 15 bases map to TRBD2. The CDR3 is 19 amino acids. J gave up 3 bases and V 0 bases, and 6 bases lay outside the gene matches. Germline-derived CDR1 and CDR2 are SGHRS and YFSETQ. CDR3 bases: TGCGCCAGCAGCTTGGAGGGACTAGCGGGAGGATTGGACACCGGGGAGCTGTTTTTT. It specifies CASSLEGLAGGLDTGELFF.

This rearrangement joins TRBV27 to TRBJ2-7, with 13 bases that match TRBD2. The CDR3 extends over 17 amino acids. V lost 5 bases to trimming and J lost 2 bases; unmatched junction nucleotides: 9. Germline V CDR1 and CDR2: MNHEY, SMNVEV (reference sequence). CDR3 bases: TGTGCCAGCAGTCCCGGGACTAGCGGGACAGACCCCTACGAGCAGTACTTC. This sequence encodes CASSPGTSGTDPYEQYF.

This clonotype showed up many times. The chain combines TRBV27 with TRBJ1-3; D unresolved. Trimming removed 5 bases from V and 3 bases from J, with 14 bases in between. The CDR3 consists of 15 residues. Germline lookup yields CDR1 MNHEY and CDR2 SMNVEV (reference sequence). The CDR3 nucleotides are TGTGCCAGCAGTCCTAGGTGGGAAGTTGGAAACACCATATATTTT. Translated: CASSPRWEVGNTIYF.

This clonotype showed up many times. The rearrangement uses TRBV16 and TRBJ1-5, with TRBD1 as a possible D gene (6 bases). Trimming took 0 bases from V and 0 from J, leaving 9 bases between them. CDR1 is KGHSY, CDR2 FQNENV, per germline. CDR3 length equals 16 residues. CDR3 residues: CASSQSRTDSNQPQHF. The CDR3 DNA sequence: TGTGCCAGCAGCCAATCCCGGACAGATAGCAATCAGCCCCAGCATTTT.

This clonotype appeared a few times. This sequence joins TRBV5-1 and TRBJ2-3; tentative D call: TRBD2 (5 bases). This CDR3 is 15 amino acids long. Trimming shortened V by 5 bases and J by 0 bases, and 13 bases separated the two germline ends. The germline V gene encodes CDR1 SGHRS and CDR2 YFSETQ. The CDR3 DNA reads as TGCGCCAGCAGGTTGACTACCCTGAGCACAGATACGCAGTATTTT. As protein: CASRLTTLSTDTQYF.

A few counts support this clonotype. The chain joins TRBV6-2 or TRBV6-3 to TRBJ2-2; TRBD2 aligns across 8 bases. CDR1 and CDR2 (germline): MNHEY, SVGEGT. The trim removed 10 bases at V and 4 bases at J, leaving 5 bases unmatched. The CDR3 is 13 amino acids. The CDR3 DNA reads TGTGCCACCAGGACTAGCAGCACCGGGGAGCTGTTTTTT. Amino acid sequence: CATRTSSTGELFF.

CDR3 nucleotide sequence: TGTGCCAGCAGCTCATCCGGGGACTTCCCCTACGAGCAGTACTTC. It codes for CASSSSGDFPYEQYF. The gene calls are TRBV7-6 and TRBJ2-7, with TRBD2 as a possible D gene (6 bases). The CDR3 sequence is 15 residues long. The germline V and J ends were trimmed by 4 bases and 2 bases, with 15 bases remaining between them. Germline CDR1 is SGHVS and CDR2 is FNYEAQ.

The chain carries TRBV7-6 and TRBJ2-3; 8 bases are a match to TRBD2. CDR3 length equals 18 residues. Germline loops: CDR1 SGHVS, CDR2 FNYEAQ. V lost 2 bases, J lost 3 bases, and 13 bases stayed unmatched. CDR3 residues: CASSLFPPTSGPTDTQYF. The DNA for the CDR3 is TGTGCCAGCAGCTTATTTCCCCCTACTAGCGGCCCAACAGATACGCAGTATTTT.

The table lists this clonotype with a few counts. The chain is built from TRBV12-3 or TRBV12-4 and TRBJ2-1; D perhaps matches TRBD1 (5 bases). Trimming removed 7 bases from V and 4 bases from J, with 26 bases in between. CDR3 length: 18 residues. The CDR3 sequence: CASKGYLYLSSSYNEQFF. The CDR3 DNA sequence: TGTGCCAGCAAGGGGTATCTGTATCTGAGCTCGTCATACAATGAGCAGTTCTTC.

This clonotype was found a few times. The chain uses TRBV7-9 and TRBJ2-7; 12 bases agree with TRBD2. The CDR3 consists of 15 residues. Trimming at V came to 5 bases and at J to 4 bases, leaving 6 bases not matched to a gene. Germline assignment: CDR1 SEHNR and CDR2 FQNEAQ (reference sequence). The CDR3 sequence: CASSIPTSGRYEQYF. In nucleotides, the CDR3 is TGTGCCAGCAGCATCCCTACTAGCGGGAGGTACGAGCAGTACTTC.

The chain has TRBV29-1 and TRBJ1-3; 9 nucleotides match TRBD1. V was clipped by 4 bases and J by 1 base; unmatched bases: 14. Germline CDR1 SQVTM, CDR2 ANQGSEA. The CDR3 is made up of 18 amino acids. Written as DNA, the CDR3 is TGCAGCGTTGCCGGGGACAGGGAACGGGATAGATCTGGAAACACCATATATTTT. Protein product: CSVAGDRERDRSGNTIYF. The complete variable domain, with remaining parts taken from reference TRBV29-1 and TRBJ1-3, reads SAVISQKPSRDICQRGTSLTIQCQVDSQVTMMFWYRQQPGQSLTLIATANQGSEATYESGFVIDKFPISRPNLTFSTLTVSNMSPEDSSIYLCSVAGDRERDRSGNTIYFGEGSWLTVV.

This clonotype was recorded a few times. The CDR3: CASSVDPAGGTQYF. The DNA of the CDR3 is TGTGCCAGCAGCGTAGATCCAGCGGGAGGGACCCAGTACTTC. The chain combines TRBV9 with TRBJ2-5; 9 bases are a match to TRBD2. The CDR3 has 14 amino acids. The trim removed 0 bases at V and 7 bases at J, leaving 4 bases unmatched. CDR1 and CDR2 (germline): SGDLS, YYNGEE.

This clonotype was picked up many times. Written as DNA, the CDR3 is TGCAGTGCTAGAGATTCTTGGGGGGCCCATAATGGCTACACCTTC. Protein: CSARDSWGAHNGYTF. J is TRBJ1-2 and V is TRBV20-1; the D gene is possibly TRBD1 (6 bases). The germline V gene has CDR1 DFQATT and CDR2 SNEGSKA (reference sequence). The CDR3 spans 15 residues. The ends were cut back, 0 bases at V and 6 bases at J, with 17 bases in the middle.

This clonotype was found a few times. This rearrangement joins TRBV25-1 to TRBJ2-7, with 7 nucleotides matching TRBD1. CDR1 is MGHDK, CDR2 SYGVNS, per germline. V was pared by 4 bases and J by 0 bases, with 3 bases of the junction left unmatched. The CDR3 is 14 amino acids. CDR3 residues: CASSGQGSSYEQYF. The CDR3 bases are TGTGCCAGCAGTGGACAGGGTAGCTCCTACGAGCAGTACTTC.

Turning to this clonotype: An end of the junction does not agree with germline; a read error may underlie this. The chain joins TRBV7-7 to TRBJ2-2; 11 bases map to TRBD1. The CDR3 contains 19 residues. Germline values: CDR1 SSHAT, CDR2 FNYEAQ (reference sequence). CDR3 DNA: TGTGCTAGCAGCCCCCATCGGACAGGGGGCACCTCGAACACCGGGGAGCTGTTTTTT. Translating it yields CASSPHRTGGTSNTGELFF.

This sequence joins TRBV19 and TRBJ2-2, with D unresolved. CDR1 is LNHDA and CDR2 is SQIVND in the germline V gene (reference sequence). Trimming removed 6 bases from V and 0 bases from J, with 8 bases in between. The CDR3 has 14 amino acids. CDR3 region: CASRNGPNTGELFF. CDR3 coding DNA: TGTGCCAGTAGAAACGGCCCGAACACCGGGGAGCTGTTTTTT.

This clonotype was seen more than once but under ten times. The rearrangement uses TRBV10-3 and TRBJ2-1; D unresolved. Germline CDR1 and CDR2: ENHRY and SYGVKD. There are 10 residues in the CDR3. V lost 8 bases to trimming and J lost 9 bases, with 8 bases between them. This chain's CDR3 is CAIGFGEQFF. DNA for the CDR3: TGTGCCATCGGTTTTGGTGAGCAGTTCTTC.

The rearrangement joins TRBV5-1 to TRBJ2-7; the D gene is possibly TRBD1 (5 bases). The V end was cut by 0 bases, the J end by 5 bases, with 12 bases between. The CDR3 has 14 amino acids. CDR1 and CDR2 from the germline V gene are SGHRS and YFSETQ. The CDR3 here is CASSLAGQGHEQYF. The DNA of the CDR3 is TGCGCCAGCAGCTTGGCAGGGCAGGGTCACGAGCAGTACTTC.

This clonotype was detected only once. V gene TRBV29-1 combines with J gene TRBJ2-7, with TRBD1 as a possible D gene (5 bases). The V gene's germline CDR1 is SQVTM and CDR2 ANQGSEA. The CDR3 length is 11 residues. Trimming removed 3 bases at V and 3 bases at J, with 6 bases between. The CDR3 DNA is TGCAGCGTTGACGACAGCTACGAGCAGTACTTC. Its protein is CSVDDSYEQYF.

This clonotype was observed many times. This chain uses TRBV7-9 with TRBJ2-1, with 14 bases aligning to TRBD2. Germline lookup yields CDR1 SEHNR and CDR2 FQNEAQ (reference sequence). The V gene end was trimmed by 5 bases and the J gene end by 1 base; junction bases not matched to a gene: 13. CDR3 length equals 20 residues. The CDR3: CASSKLPGLAGVGSYNEQFF. The DNA for the CDR3 is TGTGCCAGCAGCAAACTACCGGGACTAGCGGGAGTAGGGTCCTACAATGAGCAGTTCTTC. The full variable domain, completed using reference TRBV7-9 and TRBJ2-1, is DTGVSQNPRHKITKRGQNVTFRCDPISEHNRLYWYRQTLGQGPEFLTYFQNEAQLEKSRLLSDRFSAERPKGSFSTLEIQRTEQGDSAMYLCASSKLPGLAGVGSYNEQFFGPGTRLTVL.